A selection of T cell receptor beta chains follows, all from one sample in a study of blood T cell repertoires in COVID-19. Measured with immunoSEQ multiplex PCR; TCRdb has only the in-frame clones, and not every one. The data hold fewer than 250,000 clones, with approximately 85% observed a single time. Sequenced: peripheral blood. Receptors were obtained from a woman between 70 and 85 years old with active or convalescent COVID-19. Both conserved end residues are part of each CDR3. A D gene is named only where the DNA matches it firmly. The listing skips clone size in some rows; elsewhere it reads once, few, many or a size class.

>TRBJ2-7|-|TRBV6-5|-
TGTGCCAGCAGTTCCCGGTCCCGCTACCCCTACGAGCAGTACTTC
CASSSRSRYPYEQYF
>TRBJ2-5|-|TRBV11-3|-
TGTGCCAGCAGCCCCGACAGACTCCAAGAGACCCAGTACTTC
CASSPDRLQETQYF
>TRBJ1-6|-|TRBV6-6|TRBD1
TGTGCCAGCAGGCCTGGGACAGGGAGGGATTCACCCCTCCACTTT
CASRPGTGRDSPLHF
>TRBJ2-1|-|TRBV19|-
TGTGCCAGTAGTATCGGGGTTGAGCAGTTCTTC
CASSIGVEQFF
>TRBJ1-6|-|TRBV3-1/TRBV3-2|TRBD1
TGTGCCAGCAGCCTACGGACAGGGGGCGATTCACCCCTCCACTTT
CASSLRTGGDSPLHF
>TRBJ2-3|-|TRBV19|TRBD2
TGTGCCAGTAGTATCGGGGTAGCGGGAGGGCCAGAAGATACGCAGTATTTT
CASSIGVAGGPEDTQYF
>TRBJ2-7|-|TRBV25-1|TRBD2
TGTGCCAGCAGTGCGCGAATAGCGGGAGCGATGAACGAGCAGTACTTC
CASSARIAGAMNEQYF
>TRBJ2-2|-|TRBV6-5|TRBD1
TGTGCCAGCAGCAAGGACAGGGACACCGGGGAGCTGTTTTTT
CASSKDRDTGELFF
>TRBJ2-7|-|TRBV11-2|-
TGTGCCAGCAGCCCCTCTGAGGACGAGCAGTACTTC
CASSPSEDEQYF
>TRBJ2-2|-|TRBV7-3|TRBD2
TGTGCCAGCAGCTCCGGGACTAGAGGCACCGGGGAGCTGTTTTTT
CASSSGTRGTGELFF
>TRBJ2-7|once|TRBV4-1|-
TGCGCCAGCACACAGGCCTATTCCACGCCCTACGAGCAGTACTTC
CASTQAYSTPYEQYF
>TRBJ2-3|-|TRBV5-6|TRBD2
TGTGCCAGCAGCCGTCTAGCGGGAGTCAGTTATACGCAGTATTTT
CASSRLAGVSYTQYF
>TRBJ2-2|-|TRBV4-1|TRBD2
TGCGCCAGCAGCACTATCGGACTAGCGGCCACCGGGGAGCTGTTTTTT
CASSTIGLAATGELFF
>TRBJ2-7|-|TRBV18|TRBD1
TGTGCCAGCTCACCAGTAGGGACAGGGATCGGCTACGAGCAGTACTTC
CASSPVGTGIGYEQYF
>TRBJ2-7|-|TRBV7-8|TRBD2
TGTGCCAGCAGCTCACGGACTAGCGGGGCATCCTACGAGCAGTACTTC
CASSSRTSGASYEQYF
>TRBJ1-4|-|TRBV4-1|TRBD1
TGCGCCAGCAGCCAAGACCCTGACAGGGGAGACATTAATGAAAAACTGTTTTTT
CASSQDPDRGDINEKLFF
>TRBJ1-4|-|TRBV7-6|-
TGTGCCAGCAGCCCCGGAACGGGGGTTAATGAAAAACTGTTTTTT
CASSPGTGVNEKLFF
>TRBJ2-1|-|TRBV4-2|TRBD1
TGTGCCAGCAGCCGACCTGACAGGGAAGGCAATGAGCAGTTCTTC
CASSRPDREGNEQFF
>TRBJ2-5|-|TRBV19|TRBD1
TGTGCCAGTAGTGTACAGGGGTATGACCAGGAGACCCAGTACTTC
CASSVQGYDQETQYF
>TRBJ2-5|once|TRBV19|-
TGTGCCAGTAGGGCCGGACAGCAAGAGACCCAGTACTTC
CASRAGQQETQYF
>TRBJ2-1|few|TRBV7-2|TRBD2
TGTGCCAGCAGCCTAGGGGTGGGGGTAGCGGGACCCCCCTACAATGAGCAGTTCTTC
CASSLGVGVAGPPYNEQFF
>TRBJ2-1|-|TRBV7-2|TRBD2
TGTGCCAGCAGCTTAGCGGGAGGGTATAACAATGAGCAGTTCTTC
CASSLAGGYNNEQFF
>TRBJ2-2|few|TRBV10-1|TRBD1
TGCGCCAGCAGTGAGTCGGGACAGGGAACCGGGGAGCTGTTTTTT
CASSESGQGTGELFF
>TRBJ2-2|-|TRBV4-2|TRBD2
TGTGCCAGCAGCCAAGATCTGACTAGCGAGACCGGGGAGCTGTTTTTT
CASSQDLTSETGELFF
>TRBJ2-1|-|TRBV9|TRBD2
TGTGCCAGCAGCGTAGACGGGAGGGCCGGGAATGAGCAGTTCTTC
CASSVDGRAGNEQFF
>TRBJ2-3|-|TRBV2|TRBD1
TGTGCCAGCAGTGGACAGGGAAGGGATACGCAGTATTTT
CASSGQGRDTQYF
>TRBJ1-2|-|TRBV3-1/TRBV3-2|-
TGTGCCAGCAGCCAAGGGGCTGGCTACACCTTC
CASSQGAGYTF
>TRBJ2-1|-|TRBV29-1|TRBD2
TGCAGCGTTGACCCGGGAGGACTAGCGGGACCGACGGGGCAGTTCTTC
CSVDPGGLAGPTGQFF
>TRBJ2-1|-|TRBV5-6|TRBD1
TGTGCCAGCAGCTTGGGAGGGACAGGGGCCATCAACAATGAGCAGTTCTTC
CASSLGGTGAINNEQFF
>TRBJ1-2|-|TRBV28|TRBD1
TGTGCCAGCAGCGTCTTAGGACAGGGTGAGGGCTACACCTTC
CASSVLGQGEGYTF
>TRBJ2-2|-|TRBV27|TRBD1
TGTGCCAGCAGCCGACCCCGGACAGGGCCCGGGGAGCTGTTTTTT
CASSRPRTGPGELFF
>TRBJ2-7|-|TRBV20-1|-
TGCAGTGCTAGACGAGGGTACGAGCAGTACTTC
CSARRGYEQYF
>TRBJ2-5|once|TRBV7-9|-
TGTGCCAGCAGCGGGCGGAGGACCCAAGAGACCCAGTACTTC
CASSGRRTQETQYF
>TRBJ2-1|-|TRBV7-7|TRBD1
TGTGCCAGCAGCTTATCACAGAGGCAGGGGGATGAGCAGTTCTTC
CASSLSQRQGDEQFF
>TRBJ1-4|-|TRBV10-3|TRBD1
TGTGCCATCAGTGGCAGGACAGGGACGGGTGAAAAACTGTTTTTT
CAISGRTGTGEKLFF
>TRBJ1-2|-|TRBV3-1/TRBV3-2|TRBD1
TGTGCCAGCAGCCACGCGGACAGGGACTATGGCTACACCTTC
CASSHADRDYGYTF
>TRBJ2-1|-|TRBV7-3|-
TGTGCCAGCAGCTTGGTCCCTAACAATGAGCAGTTCTTC
CASSLVPNNEQFF
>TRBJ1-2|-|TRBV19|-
TGTGCCAGTAGTGACAGGAGACTCTATGGCTACACCTTC
CASSDRRLYGYTF
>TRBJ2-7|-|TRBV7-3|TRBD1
TGTGCCAGCAGCTTACAGGGGACAGGGGGTTACGAGCAGTACTTC
CASSLQGTGGYEQYF
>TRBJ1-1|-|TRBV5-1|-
TGCGCCAGCAGCTCGAGAAGTGTCGGTGAAGCTTTCTTT
CASSSRSVGEAFF
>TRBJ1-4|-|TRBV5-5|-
TGTGCCAGCAGCTTGGTTGGTGGGGCGCCTAATGAAAAACTGTTTTTT
CASSLVGGAPNEKLFF
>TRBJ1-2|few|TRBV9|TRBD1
TGTGCCAGCAATCCCGGGGACAGGCCCAACTATGGCTACACCTTC
CASNPGDRPNYGYTF
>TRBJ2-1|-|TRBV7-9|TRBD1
TGTGCCAGCAGCTTATCGGACAGGACTCTCTACAATGAGCAGTTCTTC
CASSLSDRTLYNEQFF
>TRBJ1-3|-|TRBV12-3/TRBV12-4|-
TGTGCCAGCAGCCTCCTTGGGGGCAACACCATATATTTT
CASSLLGGNTIYF
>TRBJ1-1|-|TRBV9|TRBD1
TGTGCCAGCAGCGTAGGACAGGGAACTGAAGCTTTCTTT
CASSVGQGTEAFF
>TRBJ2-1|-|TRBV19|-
TGTGCCAGTAGTATTTTGGGCAGCCGAGCCTACAATGAGCAGTTCTTC
CASSILGSRAYNEQFF
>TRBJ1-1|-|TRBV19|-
TGTGCCAGTAGTCCCAGACAGCTGAACACTGAAGCTTTCTTT
CASSPRQLNTEAFF